This T cell receptor beta chain was recovered during a study of blood T cell repertoires in COVID-19. Study background: Spain, Italy and the United States supplied samples that represented acute and convalescent COVID-19. Sources were T cells, B-cell-depleted T cells, or PBMCs; the material itself was cDNA or gDNA.

Authors' data handling: Amplification with reference gene primers provided the estimates of nucleated cell counts. Assay used: immunoSEQ multiplex PCR; TCRdb lists only in-frame clones, some missing. For V, J and clone size, that table is used; D and trimming come from the DNA. The data hold some 54,000 clones, with 89% observed a single time. Germline V gene lookup returns CDR1 SGHAT and CDR2 FQNNGV. The V end lost 5 bases, the J end lost 6 bases, and 13 bases lay between the germline ends. The CDR3 contains 13 residues. The TCR originated in a man older than 75 with active or convalescent COVID-19. The material sequenced was peripheral blood. This chain links TRBV11-2 with TRBJ1-2; D uncertain. The CDR3 spells CASSPTLRDGYTF. CDR3 sequence (DNA): TGTGCCAGCAGCCCCACCTTGAGAGATGGCTACACCTTC.